The 11 T cell receptor beta chains in this list originate from one sample, sequenced in a study of T cells in Graves' hyperthyroidism and ophthalmopathy (dated by TCRdb to between 2019 and 2020). The library was obtained by multiplex PCR. Sequenced using an Illumina HiSeq 2000. TCR beta CDR3 regions were amplified from RNA transcripts. The TCR CDR3 was subjected to a first round of RT-PCR using the HTBI primer set and the Qiagen OneStep RT-PCR kit. TCRdb ran its own pipeline on the public reads, namely fastp trimming at Q25 and MiXCR clone calling, and kept in-frame beta chains. One record per CDR3 amino acid sequence lists the most common genes and DNA. In all, the sample holds about 400,000 distinct CDR3 sequences, and more than 13% of those were seen once. The ten top clones hold 32% of the sample. The sample taken for sequencing was blood. The receptor source for this set is a woman aged 25 to 39 with Graves' hyperthyroidism.

Ten or more counts support this clonotype. V usage is TRBV20-1 and J usage is TRBJ2-7; a weak D match, TRBD2 (6 bases). V was cut by 5 bases and J by 1 base, with 6 bases left in between. The CDR3 length is 11 residues. CDR1 and CDR2 (germline): DFQATT, SNEGSKA (reference sequence). DNA of the CDR3: TGCAGTGCTCGGGAGTCCTACGAGCAGTACTTC. It codes for CSARESYEQYF.

The chain has TRBV7-2 and TRBJ2-1; the D gene is possibly TRBD1 (7 bases). CDR3 length equals 15 residues. Deletions cut 1 base from V and 6 bases from J, with 13 bases between. In germline, CDR1 is SGHTA, CDR2 FQGNSA. CDR3: CASSLGRGVGNEQFF. The CDR3 DNA follows: TGTGCCAGCAGCTTAGGCAGGGGGGTCGGCAATGAGCAGTTCTTC.

Worth noting for this clonotype: A much larger clone is a single base away; this may be a read error. This sequence joins TRBV6-1 and TRBJ1-1; D may be TRBD1 (5 bases). The germline V gene has CDR1 MNHNS and CDR2 SASEGT. The V gene lost 6 bases and the J gene lost 0 bases, with 14 bases spanning the gap. This CDR3 region has 15 residues. The CDR3 DNA sequence: TGTGCCAGCAGCCCCAGGGCAGCGATGAACACTGAAGCTTTCTTT. It yields the protein CASSPRAAMNTEAFF.

The J gene is TRBJ2-5, the V gene TRBV28; no firm D call. V lost 6 bases, J lost 5 bases, and 22 bases lay in between. From germline, CDR1 is MDHEN and CDR2 SYDVKM. The CDR3 is made up of 16 amino acids. The CDR3 nucleotides are TGTGCCAGCAGCTCAGCAGGAGACAAGCTCCGGGAGACCCAGTACTTC. Translation: CASSSAGDKLRETQYF.

The V gene is TRBV20-1, the J gene TRBJ1-5, with a weak D call TRBD1 (6 bases). The CDR3 length is 15 residues. Trimming took 0 bases from V and 6 from J, leaving 15 bases between them. The V gene's germline CDR1 is DFQATT and CDR2 SNEGSKA (reference sequence). CDR3 DNA sequence: TGCAGTGCTAGAGACGAGTACAGGGAAGGTCAGCCCCAGCATTTT. Its protein product is CSARDEYREGQPQHF.

For this clonotype: It may be a read error: a sequence one base away is much more abundant. The J gene is TRBJ1-4, the V gene TRBV2; the D is unclear. There are 13 residues in the CDR3. CDR1 is SNHLY and CDR2 is FYNNEI in the germline V gene. This CDR3 is CAALGSTNEKLFF. The DNA of the CDR3 is TGTGCGGCATTGGGGTCAACTAATGAAAAACTGTTTTTT. Full variable domain (rest looked up from reference TRBV2 and TRBJ1-4): EPEVTQTPSHQVTQMGQEVILRCVPISNHLYFYWYRQILGQKVEFLVSFYNNEISEKSEIFDDQFSVERPDGSNFTLKIRSTKLEDSAMYFCAALGSTNEKLFFGSGTQLSVL.

This clonotype was detected ten times or more. This chain uses TRBV18 with TRBJ1-1, with D perhaps TRBD1 (5 bases). Trimming shortened V by 6 bases and J by 7 bases, and 18 bases separated the two germline ends. Per the germline V gene, CDR1 is KGHSH and CDR2 is LQKENI. This CDR3 is built from 14 residues. For the CDR3, the DNA is TGTGCCAGCTCCTATAATCTGGACACCTTTGAAGCTTTCTTT. Translated: CASSYNLDTFEAFF.

This clonotype was counted a few times. The gene calls are TRBV6-1 and TRBJ2-2, with D perhaps being TRBD1 or TRBD2 (5 bases each). Germline V lookup: CDR1 MNHNS, CDR2 SASEGT. The CDR3 length is 14 residues. The germline V and J ends were trimmed by 6 bases and 3 bases, with 11 bases remaining between them. CDR3 in amino acids: CASRGPRDTGELFF. CDR3 DNA sequence: TGTGCCAGCAGGGGACCGCGGGACACCGGGGAGCTGTTTTTT.

This chain uses TRBV7-2 with TRBJ2-7; 7 nucleotides align to TRBD2. Trimming cost V 5 bases and J 2 bases; bases outside gene matches: 6. The CDR3 contains 14 residues. Germline V gene data show CDR1 as SGHTA and CDR2 as FQGNSA. CDR3 bases: TGTGCCAGCAGCCCGAGCCGGGGGGCCTACGAGCAGTACTTC. This encodes CASSPSRGAYEQYF.

This clonotype was counted at least ten times. This chain links TRBV11-1 with TRBJ2-1; 14 bases fit TRBD2. CDR1 and CDR2 (germline): SGHAT, FQDESV (reference sequence). The CDR3 sequence is 18 residues long. The J segment lost 7 bases and the V segment lost 5 bases, leaving 13 bases of the junction unmatched. CDR3 coding DNA: TGTGCCAGCAGCCCCGGGACTAGCGGGAGAGGTCGGGGGAATGAGCAGTTCTTC. Translating gives CASSPGTSGRGRGNEQFF.

V usage is TRBV11-2 and J usage is TRBJ2-2; D possibly corresponds to TRBD2 (5 bases). This CDR3 is built from 15 residues. The germline CDR1 and CDR2 sequences are SGHAT and FQNNGV. The ends were cut back, 4 bases at V and 4 bases at J, with 13 bases in the middle. The CDR3 spells CASSSAGAFTGELFF. The CDR3 DNA reads TGTGCCAGCAGCTCGGCGGGTGCCTTCACCGGGGAGCTGTTTTTT.